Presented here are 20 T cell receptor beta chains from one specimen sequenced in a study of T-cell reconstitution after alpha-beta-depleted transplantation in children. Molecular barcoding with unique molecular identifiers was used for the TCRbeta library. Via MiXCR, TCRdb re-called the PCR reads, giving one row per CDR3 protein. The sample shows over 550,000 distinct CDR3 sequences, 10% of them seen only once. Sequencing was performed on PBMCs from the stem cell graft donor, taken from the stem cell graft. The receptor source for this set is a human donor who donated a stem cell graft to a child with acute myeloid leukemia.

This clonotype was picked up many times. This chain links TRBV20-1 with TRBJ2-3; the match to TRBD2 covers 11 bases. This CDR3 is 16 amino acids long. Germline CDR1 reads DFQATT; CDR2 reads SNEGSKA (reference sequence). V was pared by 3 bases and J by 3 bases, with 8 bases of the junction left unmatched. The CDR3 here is CSASNRASGRTDTQYF. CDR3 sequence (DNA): TGCAGTGCTAGTAATAGGGCTAGCGGGAGGACAGATACGCAGTATTTT.

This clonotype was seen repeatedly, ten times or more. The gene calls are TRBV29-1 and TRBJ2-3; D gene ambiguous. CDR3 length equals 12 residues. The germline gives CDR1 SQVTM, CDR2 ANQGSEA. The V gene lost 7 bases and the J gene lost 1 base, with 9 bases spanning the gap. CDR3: CSALVGTDTQYF. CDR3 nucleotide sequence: TGCAGCGCCCTCGTGGGCACAGATACGCAGTATTTT.

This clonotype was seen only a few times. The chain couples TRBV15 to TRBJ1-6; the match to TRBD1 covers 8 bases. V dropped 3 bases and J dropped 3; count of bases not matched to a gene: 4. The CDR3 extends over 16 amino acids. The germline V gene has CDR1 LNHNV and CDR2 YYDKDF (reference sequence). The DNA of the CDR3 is TGTGCCACCAGCAGCGGACAGGGTCGCTATAATTCACCCCTCCACTTT. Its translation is CATSSGQGRYNSPLHF.

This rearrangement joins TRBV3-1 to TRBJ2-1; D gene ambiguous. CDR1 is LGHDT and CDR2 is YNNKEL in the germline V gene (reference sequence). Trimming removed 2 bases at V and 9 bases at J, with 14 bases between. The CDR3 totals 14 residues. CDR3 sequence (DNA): TGTGCCAGCAGCCAACACCGCCCTAACAGTGAGCAGTTCTTC. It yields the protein CASSQHRPNSEQFF.

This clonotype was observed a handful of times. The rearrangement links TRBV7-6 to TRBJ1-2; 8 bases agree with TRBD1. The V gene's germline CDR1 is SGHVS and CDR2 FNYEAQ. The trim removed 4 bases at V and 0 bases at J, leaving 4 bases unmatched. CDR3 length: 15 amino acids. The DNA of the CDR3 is TGTGCCAGCAGCTCTAGACAGGGGACTAACTATGGCTACACCTTC. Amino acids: CASSSRQGTNYGYTF.

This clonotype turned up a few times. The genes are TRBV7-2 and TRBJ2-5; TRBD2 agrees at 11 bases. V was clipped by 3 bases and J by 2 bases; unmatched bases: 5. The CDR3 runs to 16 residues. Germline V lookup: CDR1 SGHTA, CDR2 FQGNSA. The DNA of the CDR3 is TGTGCCAGCAGCTTTAGGGGACTAGCGGAACAAGAGACCCAGTACTTC. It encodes CASSFRGLAEQETQYF. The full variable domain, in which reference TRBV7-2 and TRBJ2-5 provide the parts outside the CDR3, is GAGVSQSPSNKVTEKGKDVELRCDPISGHTALYWYRQSLGQGLEFLIYFQGNSAPDKSGLPSDRFSAERTGGSVSTLTIQRTQQEDSAVYLCASSFRGLAEQETQYFGPGTRLLVL.

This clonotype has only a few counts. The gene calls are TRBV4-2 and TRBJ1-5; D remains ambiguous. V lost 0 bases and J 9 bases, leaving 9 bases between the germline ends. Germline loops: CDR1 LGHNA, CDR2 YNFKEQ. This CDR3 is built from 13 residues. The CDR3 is CASSQDLSGPQHF. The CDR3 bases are TGTGCCAGCAGCCAAGATCTTTCGGGGCCCCAGCATTTT.

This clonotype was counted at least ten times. The CDR3 DNA follows: TGCGCCAGCAGCTACCTAGTCAGCGGAGATACGCAGTATTTT. It yields the protein CASSYLVSGDTQYF. The rearrangement links TRBV5-1 to TRBJ2-3; D perhaps matches TRBD2 (5 bases). Germline V lookup: CDR1 SGHRS, CDR2 YFSETQ. V shed 3 bases and J shed 5 bases, with 13 bases lying between them. The CDR3 is made up of 14 amino acids.

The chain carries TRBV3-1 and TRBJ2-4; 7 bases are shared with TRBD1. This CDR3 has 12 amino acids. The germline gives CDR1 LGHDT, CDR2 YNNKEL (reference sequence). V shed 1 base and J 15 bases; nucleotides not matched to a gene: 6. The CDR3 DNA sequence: TGTGCCAGCAGCCAAGGCGACAGGGATAGGTACTTC. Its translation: CASSQGDRDRYF.

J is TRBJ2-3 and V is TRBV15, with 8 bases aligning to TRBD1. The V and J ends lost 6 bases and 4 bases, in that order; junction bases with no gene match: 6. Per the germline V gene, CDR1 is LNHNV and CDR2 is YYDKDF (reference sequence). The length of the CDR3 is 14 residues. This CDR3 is CATRGQAPPDTQYF. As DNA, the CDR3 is TGTGCCACCAGGGGACAGGCGCCCCCAGATACGCAGTATTTT.

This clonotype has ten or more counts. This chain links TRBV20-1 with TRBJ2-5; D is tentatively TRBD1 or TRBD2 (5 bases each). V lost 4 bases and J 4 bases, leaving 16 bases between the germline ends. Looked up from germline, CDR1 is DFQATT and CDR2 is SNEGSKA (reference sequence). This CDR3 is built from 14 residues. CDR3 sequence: CSANTGTASETQYF. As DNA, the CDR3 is TGCAGTGCTAATACCGGGACCGCCTCAGAGACCCAGTACTTC.

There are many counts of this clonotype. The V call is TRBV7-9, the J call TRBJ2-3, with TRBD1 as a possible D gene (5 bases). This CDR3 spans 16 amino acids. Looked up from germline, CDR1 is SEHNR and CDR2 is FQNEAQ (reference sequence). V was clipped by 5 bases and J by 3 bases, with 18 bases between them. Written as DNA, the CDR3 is TGTGCCAGCAGCCCTGTGGGCAGGGTGACGACAGATACGCAGTATTTT. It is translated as CASSPVGRVTTDTQYF. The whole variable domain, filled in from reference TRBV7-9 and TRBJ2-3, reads DTGVSQNPRHKITKRGQNVTFRCDPISEHNRLYWYRQTLGQGPEFLTYFQNEAQLEKSRLLSDRFSAERPKGSFSTLEIQRTEQGDSAMYLCASSPVGRVTTDTQYFGPGTRLTVL.

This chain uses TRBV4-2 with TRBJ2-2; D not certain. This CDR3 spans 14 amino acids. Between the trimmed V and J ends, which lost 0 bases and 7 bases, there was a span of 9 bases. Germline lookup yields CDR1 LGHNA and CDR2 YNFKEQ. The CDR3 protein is CASSQDRSNGELFF. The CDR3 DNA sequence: TGTGCCAGCAGCCAAGACCGCTCTAACGGGGAGCTGTTTTTT.

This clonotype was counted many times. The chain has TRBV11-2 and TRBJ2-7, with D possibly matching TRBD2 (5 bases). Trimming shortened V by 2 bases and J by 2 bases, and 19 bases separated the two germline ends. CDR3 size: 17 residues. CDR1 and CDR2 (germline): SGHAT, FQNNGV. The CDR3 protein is CASSLRSVERRPYEQYF. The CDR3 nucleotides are TGTGCCAGCAGCTTAAGATCTGTCGAGCGGCGACCCTACGAGCAGTACTTC.

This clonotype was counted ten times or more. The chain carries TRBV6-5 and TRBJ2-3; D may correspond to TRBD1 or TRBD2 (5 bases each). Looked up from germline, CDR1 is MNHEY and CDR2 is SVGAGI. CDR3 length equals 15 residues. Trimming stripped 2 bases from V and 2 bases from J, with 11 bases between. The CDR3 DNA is TGTGCCAGCAGTTACGGGGGTAAAGACACAGATACGCAGTATTTT. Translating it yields CASSYGGKDTDTQYF.

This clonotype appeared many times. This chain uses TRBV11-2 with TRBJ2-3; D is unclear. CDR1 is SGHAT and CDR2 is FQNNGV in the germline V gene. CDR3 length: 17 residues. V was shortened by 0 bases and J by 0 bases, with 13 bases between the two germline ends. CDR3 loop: CASSLDRAELSTDTQYF. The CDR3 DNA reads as TGTGCCAGCAGCTTAGATCGGGCGGAGCTTAGCACAGATACGCAGTATTTT. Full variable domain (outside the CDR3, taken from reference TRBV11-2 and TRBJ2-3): EAGVAQSPRYKIIEKRQSVAFWCNPISGHATLYWYQQILGQGPKLLIQFQNNGVVDDSQLPKDRFSAERLKGVDSTLKIQPAKLEDSAVYLCASSLDRAELSTDTQYFGPGTRLTVL.

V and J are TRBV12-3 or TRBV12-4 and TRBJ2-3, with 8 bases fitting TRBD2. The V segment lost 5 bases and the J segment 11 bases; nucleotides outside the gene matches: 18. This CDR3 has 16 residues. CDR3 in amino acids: CASSEPTSGQRGGQYF. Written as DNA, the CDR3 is TGTGCCAGCAGTGAACCTACTAGCGGCCAAAGAGGGGGGCAGTATTTT.

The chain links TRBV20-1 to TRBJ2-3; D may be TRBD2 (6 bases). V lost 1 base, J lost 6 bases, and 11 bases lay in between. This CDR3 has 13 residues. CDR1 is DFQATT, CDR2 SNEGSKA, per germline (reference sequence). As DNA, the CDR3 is TGCAGTGCTAGAGGGCGGGGTGGGGATACGCAGTATTTT. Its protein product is CSARGRGGDTQYF.

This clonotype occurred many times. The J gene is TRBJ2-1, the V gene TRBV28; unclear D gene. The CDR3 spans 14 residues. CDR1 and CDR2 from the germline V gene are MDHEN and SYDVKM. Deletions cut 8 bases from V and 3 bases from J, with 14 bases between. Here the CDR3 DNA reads TGTGCCAGCCGCCACGGCGGTTTCTACAATGAGCAGTTCTTC. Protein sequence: CASRHGGFYNEQFF.

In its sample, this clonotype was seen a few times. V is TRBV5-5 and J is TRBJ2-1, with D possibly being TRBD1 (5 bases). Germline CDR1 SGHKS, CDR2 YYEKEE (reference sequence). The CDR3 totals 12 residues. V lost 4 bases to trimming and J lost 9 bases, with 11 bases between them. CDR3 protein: CASSETVPEQFF. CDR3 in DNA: TGTGCCAGCAGCGAGACAGTCCCTGAGCAGTTCTTC.